This T cell receptor beta chain emerged from a study of T cells in Graves' hyperthyroidism and ophthalmopathy. This clonotype showed up many times. CDR1 is DFQATT and CDR2 is SNEGSKA in the germline V gene (reference sequence). The CDR3 covers 12 residues. With 3 bases clipped from V and 12 bases from J, the junction kept 8 bases outside the gene matches. There were TCR beta CDR3 regions amplified from RNA transcripts. The TCR CDR3 first-round RT-PCR relied on the HTBI primer set. TCRdb independently ran MiXCR on the multiplex PCR reads; one entry per CDR3 protein. The table shows a few hundred thousand distinct CDR3 sequences, with approximately 15% occurring only once.

The source of this sequence is a woman younger than 35 with Graves' hyperthyroidism. Sequenced sample: blood. The chain uses TRBV20-1 and TRBJ2-1; 7 bases fit TRBD2. The CDR3 spells CSASAQGLWQFF. CDR3 nucleotides: TGCAGTGCTAGTGCCCAGGGACTATGGCAGTTCTTC.